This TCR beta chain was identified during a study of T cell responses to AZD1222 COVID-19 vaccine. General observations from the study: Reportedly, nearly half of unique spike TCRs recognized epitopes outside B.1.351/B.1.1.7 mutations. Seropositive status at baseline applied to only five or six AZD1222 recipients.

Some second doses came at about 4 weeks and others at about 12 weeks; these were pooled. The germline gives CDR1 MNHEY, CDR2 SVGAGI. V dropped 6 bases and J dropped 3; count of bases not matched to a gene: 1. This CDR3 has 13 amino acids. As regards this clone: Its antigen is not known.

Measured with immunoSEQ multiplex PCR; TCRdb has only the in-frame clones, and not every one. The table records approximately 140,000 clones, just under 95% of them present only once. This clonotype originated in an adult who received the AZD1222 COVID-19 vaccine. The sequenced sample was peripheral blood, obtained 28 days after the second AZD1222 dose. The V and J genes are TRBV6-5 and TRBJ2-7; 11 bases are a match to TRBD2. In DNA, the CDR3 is TGTGCCAGCAGAACTAGCGGGAGCTACGAGCAGTACTTC. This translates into CASRTSGSYEQYF.